Given below is one T cell receptor (beta chain) in context. This record belongs to a study of blood T cell repertoires in COVID-19. Using immunoSEQ multiplex PCR, the repertoire was profiled, and TCRdb retains in-frame clones only, with some absent. The table includes approximately 250,000 clones, approximately 90% detected once. CDR3 length equals 16 residues. After removal of 5 bases from V and 0 bases from J, the junction contained 5 bases not matched to a gene. Germline lookup yields CDR1 SNHLY and CDR2 FYNNEI. The sample taken for sequencing was PBMCs or T cells enriched from blood (not recorded which). The receptor comes from a woman aged 25-40 years with acute COVID-19. This sequence joins TRBV2 and TRBJ2-2; 8 nucleotides match TRBD2. The CDR3 is CASSREGTANTGELFF. DNA of the CDR3: TGTGCCAGCAGTCGGGAGGGGACTGCGAACACCGGGGAGCTGTTTTTT.